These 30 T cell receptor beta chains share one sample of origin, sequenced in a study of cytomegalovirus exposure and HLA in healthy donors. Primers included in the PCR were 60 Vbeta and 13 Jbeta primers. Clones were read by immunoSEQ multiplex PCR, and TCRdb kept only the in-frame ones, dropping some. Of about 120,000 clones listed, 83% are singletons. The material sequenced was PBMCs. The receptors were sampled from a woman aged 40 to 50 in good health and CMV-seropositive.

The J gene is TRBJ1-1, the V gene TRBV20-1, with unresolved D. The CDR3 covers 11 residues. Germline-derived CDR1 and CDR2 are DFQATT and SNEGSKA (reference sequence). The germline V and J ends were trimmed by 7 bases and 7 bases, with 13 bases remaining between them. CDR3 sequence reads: CSVPELSEAFF. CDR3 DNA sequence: TGCAGTGTCCCTGAATTGAGTGAAGCTTTCTTT.

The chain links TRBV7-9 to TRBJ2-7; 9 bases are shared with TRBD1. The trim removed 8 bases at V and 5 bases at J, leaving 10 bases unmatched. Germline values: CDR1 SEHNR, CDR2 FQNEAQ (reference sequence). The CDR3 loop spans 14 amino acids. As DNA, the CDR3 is TGTGCCAGCGGAGGGACAGGGCCAACCCACGAGCAGTACTTC. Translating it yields CASGGTGPTHEQYF.

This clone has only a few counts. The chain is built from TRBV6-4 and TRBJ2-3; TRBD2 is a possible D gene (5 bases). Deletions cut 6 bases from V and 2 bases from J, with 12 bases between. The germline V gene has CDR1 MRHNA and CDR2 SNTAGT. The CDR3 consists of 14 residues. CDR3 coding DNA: TGTGCCAGCAGAGAAGGAGGATCCACAGATACGCAGTATTTT. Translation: CASREGGSTDTQYF.

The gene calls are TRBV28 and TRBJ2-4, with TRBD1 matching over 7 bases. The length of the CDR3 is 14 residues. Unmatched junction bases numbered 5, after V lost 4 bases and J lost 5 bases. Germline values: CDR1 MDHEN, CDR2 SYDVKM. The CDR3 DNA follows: TGTGCCAGCAGTTCTCGACAGGGCCAAAACATTCAGTACTTC. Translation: CASSSRQGQNIQYF.

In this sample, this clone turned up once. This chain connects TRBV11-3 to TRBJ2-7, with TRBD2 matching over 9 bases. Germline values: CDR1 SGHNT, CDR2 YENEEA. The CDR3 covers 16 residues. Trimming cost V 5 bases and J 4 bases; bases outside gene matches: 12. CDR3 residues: CASSTLPGLAPYEQYF. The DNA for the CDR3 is TGTGCCAGCAGCACCCTCCCGGGACTAGCTCCTTACGAGCAGTACTTC.

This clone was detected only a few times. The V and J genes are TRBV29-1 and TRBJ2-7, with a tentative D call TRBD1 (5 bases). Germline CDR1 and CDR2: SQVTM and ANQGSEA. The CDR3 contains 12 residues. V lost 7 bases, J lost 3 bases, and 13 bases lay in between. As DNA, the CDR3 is TGCAGCGGACCAGGGCATTACTACGAGCAGTACTTC. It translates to CSGPGHYYEQYF.

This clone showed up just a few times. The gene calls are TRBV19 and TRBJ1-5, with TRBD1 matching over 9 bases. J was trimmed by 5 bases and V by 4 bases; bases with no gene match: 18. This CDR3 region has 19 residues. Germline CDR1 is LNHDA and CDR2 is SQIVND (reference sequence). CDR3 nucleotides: TGTGCCAGTAGTAGACCCCGGGACAGGGCCAACGCCCGCGATCAGCCCCAGCATTTT. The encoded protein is CASSRPRDRANARDQPQHF.

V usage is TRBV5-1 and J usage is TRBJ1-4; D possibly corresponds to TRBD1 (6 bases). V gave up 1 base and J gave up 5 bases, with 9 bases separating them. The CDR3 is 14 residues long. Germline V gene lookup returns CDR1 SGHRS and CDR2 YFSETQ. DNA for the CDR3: TGCGCCAGCAGCTTGTCAGGGGTAAATGAAAAACTGTTTTTT. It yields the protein CASSLSGVNEKLFF. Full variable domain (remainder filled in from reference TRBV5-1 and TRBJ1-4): KAGVTQTPRYLIKTRGQQVTLSCSPISGHRSVSWYQQTPGQGLQFLFEYFSETQRNKGNFPGRFSGRQFSNSRSEMNVSTLELGDSALYLCASSLSGVNEKLFFGSGTQLSVL.

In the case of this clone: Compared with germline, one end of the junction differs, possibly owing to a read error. The CDR3 here is CSSSSGLAVLNEQYF. The CDR3 bases are TGTTCCAGCAGCTCCGGACTAGCGGTCCTCAACGAGCAGTACTTC. The chain links TRBV7-9 to TRBJ2-7; the match to TRBD2 covers 10 bases. CDR3 size: 15 residues. Germline V lookup: CDR1 SEHNR, CDR2 FQNEAQ (reference sequence).

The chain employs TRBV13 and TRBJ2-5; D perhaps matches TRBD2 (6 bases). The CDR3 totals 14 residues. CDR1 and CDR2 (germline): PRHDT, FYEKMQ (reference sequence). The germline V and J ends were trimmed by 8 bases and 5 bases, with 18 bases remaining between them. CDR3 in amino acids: CASEGLRLGETQYF. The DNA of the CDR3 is TGTGCCAGCGAGGGACTCCGGCTCGGGGAGACCCAGTACTTC.

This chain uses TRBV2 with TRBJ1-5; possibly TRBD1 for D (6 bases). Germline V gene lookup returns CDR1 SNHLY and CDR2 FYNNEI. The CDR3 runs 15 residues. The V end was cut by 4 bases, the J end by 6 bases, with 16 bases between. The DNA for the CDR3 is TGTGCCAGCAGTGGGACAGAGGCCCAGGGTCAGCCCCAGCATTTT. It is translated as CASSGTEAQGQPQHF.

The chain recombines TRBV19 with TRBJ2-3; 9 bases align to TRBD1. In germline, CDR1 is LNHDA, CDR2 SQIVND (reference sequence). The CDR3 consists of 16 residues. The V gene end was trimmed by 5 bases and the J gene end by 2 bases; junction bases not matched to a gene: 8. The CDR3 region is CASSPRQGGDTDTQYF. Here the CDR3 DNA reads TGTGCCAGTAGTCCGAGACAGGGGGGGGACACAGATACGCAGTATTTT.

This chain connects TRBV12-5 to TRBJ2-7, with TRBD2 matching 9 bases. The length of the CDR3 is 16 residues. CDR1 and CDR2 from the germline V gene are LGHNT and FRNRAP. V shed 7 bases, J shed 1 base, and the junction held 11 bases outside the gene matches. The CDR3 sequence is CASARPTSGLSYEQYF. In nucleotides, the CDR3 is TGTGCTAGTGCTCGCCCGACTAGCGGATTATCCTACGAGCAGTACTTC.

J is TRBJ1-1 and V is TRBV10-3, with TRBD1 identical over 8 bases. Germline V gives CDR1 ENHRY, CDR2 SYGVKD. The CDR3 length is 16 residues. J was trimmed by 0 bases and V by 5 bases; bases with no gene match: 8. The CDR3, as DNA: TGTGCCATCAGTCTAACAGGGGGGCCAATGAACACTGAAGCTTTCTTT. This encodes CAISLTGGPMNTEAFF.

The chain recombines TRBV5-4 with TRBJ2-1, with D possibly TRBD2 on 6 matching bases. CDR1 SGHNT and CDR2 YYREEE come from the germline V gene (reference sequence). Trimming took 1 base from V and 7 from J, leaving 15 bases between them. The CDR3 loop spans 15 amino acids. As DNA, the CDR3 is TGTGCCAGCAGCTTGTCCGCGGGATGGGGGAATGAGCAGTTCTTC. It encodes CASSLSAGWGNEQFF.

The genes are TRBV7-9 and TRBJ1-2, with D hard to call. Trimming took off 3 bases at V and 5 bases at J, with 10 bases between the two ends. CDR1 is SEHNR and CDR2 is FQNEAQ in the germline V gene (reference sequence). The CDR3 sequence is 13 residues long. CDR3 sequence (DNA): TGTGCCAGCAGCTTGCGCATCGGGTATGGCTACACCTTC. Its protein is CASSLRIGYGYTF.

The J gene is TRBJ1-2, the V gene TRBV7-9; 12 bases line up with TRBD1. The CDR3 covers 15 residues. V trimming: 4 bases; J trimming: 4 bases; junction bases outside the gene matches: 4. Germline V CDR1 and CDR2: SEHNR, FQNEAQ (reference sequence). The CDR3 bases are TGTGCCAGCAGCTGGGGGACAGGGGGCACCTATGGCTACACCTTC. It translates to CASSWGTGGTYGYTF.

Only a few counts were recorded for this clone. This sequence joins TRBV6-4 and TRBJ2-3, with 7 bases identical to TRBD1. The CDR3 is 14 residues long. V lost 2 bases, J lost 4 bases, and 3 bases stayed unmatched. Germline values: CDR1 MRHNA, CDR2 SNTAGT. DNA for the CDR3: TGTGCCAGCAGTGACGGACAGGAAGCAGATACGCAGTATTTT. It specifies CASSDGQEADTQYF.

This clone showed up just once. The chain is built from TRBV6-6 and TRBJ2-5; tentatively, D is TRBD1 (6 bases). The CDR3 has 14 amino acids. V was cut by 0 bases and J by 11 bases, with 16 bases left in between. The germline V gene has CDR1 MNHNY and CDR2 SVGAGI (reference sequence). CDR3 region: CASSYSMGASKQYF. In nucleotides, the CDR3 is TGTGCCAGCAGTTACTCGATGGGGGCGTCGAAGCAGTACTTC.

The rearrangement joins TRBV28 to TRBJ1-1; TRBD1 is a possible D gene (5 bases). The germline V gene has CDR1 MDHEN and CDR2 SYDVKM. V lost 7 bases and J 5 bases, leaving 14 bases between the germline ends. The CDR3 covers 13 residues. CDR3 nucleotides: TGTGCCAGCACCTTGGGGCTTGATACTGAAGCTTTCTTT. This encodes CASTLGLDTEAFF. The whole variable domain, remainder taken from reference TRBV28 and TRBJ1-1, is DVKVTQSSRYLVKRTGEKVFLECVQDMDHENMFWYRQDPGLGLRLIYFSYDVKMKEKGDIPEGYSVSREKKERFSLILESASTNQTSMYLCASTLGLDTEAFFGQGTRLTVV.

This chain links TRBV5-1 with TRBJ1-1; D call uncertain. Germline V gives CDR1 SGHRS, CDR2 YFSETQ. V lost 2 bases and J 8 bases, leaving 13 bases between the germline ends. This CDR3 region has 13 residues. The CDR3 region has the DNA TGCGCCAGCAGCTTAGGTTCCGCGCGGGAAGCTTTCTTT. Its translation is CASSLGSAREAFF.

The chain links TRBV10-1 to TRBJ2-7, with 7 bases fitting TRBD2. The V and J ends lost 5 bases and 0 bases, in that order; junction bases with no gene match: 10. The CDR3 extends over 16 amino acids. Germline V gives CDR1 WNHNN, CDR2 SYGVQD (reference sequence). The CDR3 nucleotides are TGCGCCAGCAGTCCGGCTAGCGGTGGAAGCTCCTACGAGCAGTACTTC. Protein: CASSPASGGSSYEQYF.

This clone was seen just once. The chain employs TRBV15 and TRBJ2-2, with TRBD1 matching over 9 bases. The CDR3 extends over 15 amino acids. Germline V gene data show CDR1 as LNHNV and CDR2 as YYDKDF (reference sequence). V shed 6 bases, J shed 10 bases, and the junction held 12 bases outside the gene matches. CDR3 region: CATRPPGQGFEELFF. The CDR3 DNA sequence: TGTGCCACCAGGCCTCCGGGACAGGGTTTCGAGGAGCTGTTTTTT.

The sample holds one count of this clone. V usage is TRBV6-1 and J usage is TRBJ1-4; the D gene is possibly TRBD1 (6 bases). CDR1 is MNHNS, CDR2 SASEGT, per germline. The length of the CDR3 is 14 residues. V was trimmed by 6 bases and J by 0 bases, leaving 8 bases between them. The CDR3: CASRSGATNEKLFF. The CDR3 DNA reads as TGTGCCAGCAGGTCAGGGGCAACTAATGAAAAACTGTTTTTT.

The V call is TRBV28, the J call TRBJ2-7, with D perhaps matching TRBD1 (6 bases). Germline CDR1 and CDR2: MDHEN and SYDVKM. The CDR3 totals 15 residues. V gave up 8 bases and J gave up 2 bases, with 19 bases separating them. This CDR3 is CASATSGVRTYEQYF. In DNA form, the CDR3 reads TGTGCCAGCGCAACATCAGGGGTACGGACCTACGAGCAGTACTTC.

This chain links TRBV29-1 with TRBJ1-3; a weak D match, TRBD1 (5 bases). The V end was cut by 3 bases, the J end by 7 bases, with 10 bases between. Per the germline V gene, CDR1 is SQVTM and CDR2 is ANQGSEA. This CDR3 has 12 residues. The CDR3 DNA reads TGCAGCGTTGAGAACAGGAGTAACACCATATATTTT. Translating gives CSVENRSNTIYF.

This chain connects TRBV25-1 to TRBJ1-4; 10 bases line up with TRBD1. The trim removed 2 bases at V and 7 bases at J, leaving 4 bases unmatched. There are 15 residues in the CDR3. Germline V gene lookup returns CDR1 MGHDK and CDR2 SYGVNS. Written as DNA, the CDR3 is TGTGCCAGCAGTGAAAACCGGGACAGGGGTGAAAAACTGTTTTTT. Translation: CASSENRDRGEKLFF.

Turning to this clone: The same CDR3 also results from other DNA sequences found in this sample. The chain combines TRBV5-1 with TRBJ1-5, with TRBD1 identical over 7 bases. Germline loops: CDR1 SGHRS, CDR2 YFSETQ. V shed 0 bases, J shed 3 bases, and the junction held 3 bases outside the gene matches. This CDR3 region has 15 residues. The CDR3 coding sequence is TGCGCCAGCAGCTTGGGACAGGGAGACAATCAGCCCCAGCATTTT. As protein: CASSLGQGDNQPQHF.

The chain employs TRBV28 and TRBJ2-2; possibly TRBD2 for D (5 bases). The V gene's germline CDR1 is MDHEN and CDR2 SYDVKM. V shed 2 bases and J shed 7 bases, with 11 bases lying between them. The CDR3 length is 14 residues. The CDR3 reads CASSLTGFGGELFF. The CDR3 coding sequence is TGTGCCAGCAGTTTAACGGGATTTGGCGGGGAGCTGTTTTTT.

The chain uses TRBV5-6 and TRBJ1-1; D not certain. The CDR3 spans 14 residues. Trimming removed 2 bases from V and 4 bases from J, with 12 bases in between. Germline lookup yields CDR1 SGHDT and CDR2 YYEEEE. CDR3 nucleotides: TGTGCCAGCAGCTTCTTGTCGGAGGGCACTGAAGCTTTCTTT. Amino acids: CASSFLSEGTEAFF.